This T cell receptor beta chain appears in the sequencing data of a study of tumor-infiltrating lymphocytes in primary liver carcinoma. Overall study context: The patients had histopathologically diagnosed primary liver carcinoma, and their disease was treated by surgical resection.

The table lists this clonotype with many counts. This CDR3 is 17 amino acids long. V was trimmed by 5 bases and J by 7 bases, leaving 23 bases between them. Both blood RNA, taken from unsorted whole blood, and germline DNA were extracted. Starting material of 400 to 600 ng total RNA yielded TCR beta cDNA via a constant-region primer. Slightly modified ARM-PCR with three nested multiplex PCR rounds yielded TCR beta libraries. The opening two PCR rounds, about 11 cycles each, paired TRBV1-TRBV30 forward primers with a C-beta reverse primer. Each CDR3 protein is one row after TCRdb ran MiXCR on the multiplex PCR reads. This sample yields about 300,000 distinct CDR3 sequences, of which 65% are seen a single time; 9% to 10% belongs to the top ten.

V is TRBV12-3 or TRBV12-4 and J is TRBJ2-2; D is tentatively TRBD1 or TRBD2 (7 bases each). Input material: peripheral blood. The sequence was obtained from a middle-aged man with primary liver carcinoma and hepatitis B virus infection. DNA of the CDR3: TGTGCCAGCAGTCGAGACAGAGCAACAGGGGAGGGCGGGGAGCTGTTTTTT. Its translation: CASSRDRATGEGGELFF.